This is a list of T cell receptor beta chains from one sample in a study of blood T cell repertoires in COVID-19. This table comes from immunoSEQ multiplex PCR, and its TCRdb copy is limited to in-frame clones, with some not included. The sample lists tens of thousands of clones, about four fifths occurring once. Input material: peripheral blood. These TCRs come from a man between 70 and 80 years old with COVID-19, enrolled during active disease. The CDR3 runs from the conserved cysteine through the conserved F or W. A D gene is named only where the DNA matches it firmly. Size values are once, few and many counts, or a class for expanded clones, and some rows have none.

V gene	D gene	clone size	J gene	CDR3 protein	CDR3 DNA
TRBV27	-	-	TRBJ2-2	CASSLSYRLFAGELFF	TGTGCCAGCAGTTTATCCTACCGACTGTTCGCCGGGGAGCTGTTTTTT
TRBV7-9	-	-	TRBJ1-4	CASRQANEKLFF	TGTGCCAGCAGGCAGGCTAATGAAAAACTGTTTTTT
TRBV28	-	-	TRBJ1-1	CASSFRWGGPNTEAFF	TGTGCCAGCAGTTTTCGATGGGGGGGCCCGAACACTGAAGCTTTCTTT
TRBV24-1	TRBD2	once	TRBJ2-1	CATSTSGRADNEQFF	TGTGCCACCAGCACTAGCGGGAGGGCCGACAATGAGCAGTTCTTC
TRBV18	-	-	TRBJ2-3	CASSPQSRDTQYF	TGTGCCAGCTCACCCCAGTCTCGAGATACGCAGTATTTT
TRBV4-3	TRBD1	-	TRBJ2-3	CASSQGSDRATDTQYF	TGCGCCAGCAGCCAAGGTTCCGACAGGGCCACAGATACGCAGTATTTT
TRBV19	-	-	TRBJ1-5	CASSISDIGSNQPQHF	TGTGCCAGTAGCATTTCGGACATAGGTAGCAATCAGCCCCAGCATTTT
TRBV5-1	TRBD2	-	TRBJ2-2	CASSTGTIYTGELFF	TGCGCCAGCAGCACTGGGACTATTTACACCGGGGAGCTGTTTTTT
TRBV11-3	-	-	TRBJ2-7	CASKGVYEQYF	TGTGCCAGCAAAGGGGTCTACGAGCAGTACTTC
TRBV6-6	TRBD1	-	TRBJ1-5	CASSPGGRQPQHF	TGTGCCAGCAGTCCAGGGGGCCGACAGCCCCAGCATTTT
TRBV27	TRBD1	-	TRBJ1-2	CASSRGQGLDYGYTF	TGTGCCAGCAGTAGAGGACAGGGTCTTGACTATGGCTACACCTTC
TRBV7-6	TRBD1	few	TRBJ1-6	CASSSTGTGDSPLHF	TGTGCCAGCAGCTCAACCGGGACAGGAGACTCACCCCTCCACTTT
TRBV6-1	-	-	TRBJ1-5	CASSEHIGNQPQHF	TGTGCCAGCAGTGAACATATCGGGAATCAGCCCCAGCATTTT
TRBV4-3	TRBD2	-	TRBJ2-1	CASSQDPGGRAVNEQFF	TGCGCCAGCAGCCAAGATCCCGGCGGGAGGGCCGTCAATGAGCAGTTCTTC
TRBV29-1	-	-	TRBJ1-2	CSVNEYGYTF	TGCAGCGTCAACGAGTATGGCTACACCTTC
TRBV2	TRBD1	-	TRBJ1-1	CASSLTGGTEAFF	TGTGCCAGCAGTCTTACAGGGGGAACTGAAGCTTTCTTT
TRBV5-1	-	-	TRBJ1-6	CASSLGTGINSPLHF	TGCGCCAGCAGCTTGGGTACAGGGATTAATTCACCCCTCCACTTT
TRBV21-1	-	-	TRBJ1-1	CASSNRGRATEAFF	TGTGCCAGCAGCAACAGAGGCAGGGCCACTGAAGCTTTCTTT
TRBV5-5	TRBD1	-	TRBJ1-6	CASSPNRGQNSPLHF	TGTGCCAGCAGCCCTAACAGGGGGCAAAATTCACCCCTCCACTTT
TRBV7-2	-	-	TRBJ1-2	CASSLGPGDRVYGYTF	TGTGCCAGCAGCTTAGGGCCCGGGGATCGTGTCTATGGCTACACCTTC
TRBV28	-	-	TRBJ1-1	CASSRTFTEAFF	TGTGCCAGCAGTCGGACATTCACTGAAGCTTTCTTT
TRBV3-1/TRBV3-2	TRBD1	-	TRBJ1-2	CASTRQGRGYTF	TGTGCCAGCACGAGACAGGGCCGTGGCTACACCTTC
TRBV5-6	-	-	TRBJ1-2	CASSSLQGGDIGGYTF	TGTGCCAGCAGCTCCTTACAGGGTGGGGATATCGGTGGCTACACCTTC
TRBV18	TRBD1	-	TRBJ2-6	CASSPPAGGVGANVLTF	TGTGCCAGCTCACCACCGGCAGGGGGCGTTGGGGCCAACGTCCTGACTTTC
TRBV6-1	TRBD2	-	TRBJ2-3	CASSEAPWREGTDTQYF	TGTGCCAGCAGTGAAGCCCCCTGGCGGGAGGGCACAGATACGCAGTATTTT
TRBV29-1	-	-	TRBJ2-3	CSGTTTDTQYF	TGCAGCGGGACTACCACAGATACGCAGTATTTT
TRBV7-9	TRBD1	-	TRBJ1-1	CASSLGQGKGSTEAFF	TGTGCCAGCAGCTTGGGACAGGGGAAGGGGAGCACTGAAGCTTTCTTT
TRBV7-2	-	-	TRBJ1-1	CASSLPFGLNTEAFF	TGTGCCAGCAGCTTACCGTTCGGGTTGAACACTGAAGCTTTCTTT
TRBV24-1	TRBD2	-	TRBJ2-7	CATSDHPRDGGNEQYF	TGTGCCACCAGTGACCATCCCAGGGACGGGGGGAACGAGCAGTACTTC
TRBV2	-	-	TRBJ1-5	CASSEPNQPQHF	TGTGCCAGCAGTGAACCGAATCAGCCCCAGCATTTT
TRBV6-5	TRBD1	-	TRBJ1-5	CASRGTGGIKEPQHF	TGTGCCAGCAGAGGGACAGGGGGCATTAAGGAGCCCCAGCATTTT
TRBV29-1	TRBD1	medium-sized	TRBJ1-2	CSVEDRDSQYGYTF	TGCAGCGTTGAAGATCGGGACAGTCAATATGGCTACACCTTC
TRBV9	TRBD2	-	TRBJ2-3	CASSPRLAGTDTQYF	TGTGCCAGCAGCCCCCGACTAGCGGGGACAGATACGCAGTATTTT
TRBV4-2	-	-	TRBJ1-4	CASSQGGREVNEKLFF	TGTGCCAGCAGCCAAGGGGGCAGGGAAGTCAATGAAAAACTGTTTTTT
TRBV7-2	TRBD1	-	TRBJ2-4	CASSWGQGAKNIQYF	TGTGCCAGCAGCTGGGGACAGGGAGCCAAAAACATTCAGTACTTC
TRBV27	TRBD1	-	TRBJ1-2	CASSPEPGTGGYYGYTF	TGTGCCAGCAGTCCCGAACCCGGGACAGGGGGCTACTATGGCTACACCTTC
TRBV18	-	-	TRBJ2-5	CASSPYSSGVFQETQYF	TGTGCCAGCTCCCCGTACAGTTCAGGGGTCTTCCAAGAGACCCAGTACTTC
TRBV24-1	-	-	TRBJ2-3	CATRGSTDTQYF	TGTGCCACTAGAGGAAGCACAGATACGCAGTATTTT
TRBV29-1	-	-	TRBJ1-2	CSASTETNYGYTF	TGCAGCGCTTCGACTGAAACTAACTATGGCTACACCTTC
TRBV7-2	TRBD2	-	TRBJ2-1	CASSRRRTSGRDHEQFF	TGTGCCAGCAGCAGACGTCGGACTAGCGGGAGGGACCATGAGCAGTTCTTC
TRBV2	TRBD1	-	TRBJ1-5	CASSRQGGNQPQHF	TGTGCCAGCTCCCGACAGGGGGGCAATCAGCCCCAGCATTTT
TRBV28	-	once	TRBJ2-3	CASSSPGSGTDTQYF	TGTGCCAGCAGCTCGCCGGGTAGCGGCACAGATACGCAGTATTTT